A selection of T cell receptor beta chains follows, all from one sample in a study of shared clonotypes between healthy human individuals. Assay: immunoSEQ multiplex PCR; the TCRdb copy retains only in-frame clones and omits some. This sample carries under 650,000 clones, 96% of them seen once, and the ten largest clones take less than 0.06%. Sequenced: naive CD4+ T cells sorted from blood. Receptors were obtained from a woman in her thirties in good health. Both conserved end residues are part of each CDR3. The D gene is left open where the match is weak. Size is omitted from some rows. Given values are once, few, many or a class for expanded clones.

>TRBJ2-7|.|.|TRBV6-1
CASSEAPPYEQYF
TGTGCCAGCAGTGAAGCGCCTCCCTACGAGCAGTACTTC
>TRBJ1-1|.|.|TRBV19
CASSTRLGNTEAFF
TGTGCCAGTAGTACCAGACTGGGGAACACTGAAGCTTTCTTT
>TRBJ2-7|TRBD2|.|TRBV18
CASSPSASGPSYEQYF
TGTGCCAGCTCACCATCGGCTAGCGGGCCCTCCTACGAGCAGTACTTC
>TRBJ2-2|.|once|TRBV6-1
CASSEALGRSTGELFF
TGTGCCAGCAGTGAAGCACTGGGCAGATCCACCGGGGAGCTGTTTTTT
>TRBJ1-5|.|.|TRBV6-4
CASPVADTDQPQHF
TGTGCCAGTCCGGTAGCGGACACTGATCAGCCCCAGCATTTT
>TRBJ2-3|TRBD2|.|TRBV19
CASSNPGLAATDTQYF
TGTGCCAGTAGTAATCCGGGACTAGCGGCCACAGATACGCAGTATTTT
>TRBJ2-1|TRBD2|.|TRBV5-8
CASSLYRAGGFREQFF
TGTGCCAGCAGCTTGTACCGCGCGGGAGGGTTTCGAGAGCAGTTCTTC
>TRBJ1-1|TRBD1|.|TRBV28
CASSSHGQGIMEAFF
TGTGCCAGCAGTTCGCACGGACAGGGGATTATGGAAGCTTTCTTT
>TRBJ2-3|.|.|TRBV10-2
CASRGPGGTDTQYF
TGCGCCAGCAGGGGTCCGGGGGGCACAGATACGCAGTATTTT
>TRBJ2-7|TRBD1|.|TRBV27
CASSSGGQGSYEQYF
TGTGCCAGCAGCTCCGGGGGACAGGGCTCCTACGAGCAGTACTTC
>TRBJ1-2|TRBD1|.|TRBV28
CASKPGDRGYGYTF
TGTGCCTCCAAACCCGGGGACAGAGGCTATGGCTACACCTTC
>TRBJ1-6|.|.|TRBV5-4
CASSSTLEASVNSPLHF
TGTGCCAGCAGCTCGACCCTGGAGGCATCGGTTAATTCACCCCTCCACTTT
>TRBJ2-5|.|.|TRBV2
CASSATRGTQETQYF
TGTGCCAGCAGTGCCACACGGGGCACCCAAGAGACCCAGTACTTC
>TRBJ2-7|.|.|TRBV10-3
CAISAVRTGQYF
TGTGCCATCAGTGCTGTAAGAACCGGGCAGTACTTC
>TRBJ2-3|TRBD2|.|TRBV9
CASSVGAGASTDTQYF
TGTGCCAGCAGCGTAGGAGCGGGAGCTAGCACAGATACGCAGTATTTT
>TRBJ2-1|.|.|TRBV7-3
CASSPNAEEQFF
TGTGCCAGCAGTCCAAACGCGGAGGAGCAGTTCTTC
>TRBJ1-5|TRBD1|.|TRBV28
CASSLKRGPYSNQPQHF
TGTGCCAGCAGTTTAAAAAGGGGGCCATATAGCAATCAGCCCCAGCATTTT
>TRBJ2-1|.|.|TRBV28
CAITPLGESPLGSYNEQFF
TGTGCCATCACTCCCCTGGGGGAGAGCCCGCTAGGCTCCTACAATGAGCAGTTCTTC
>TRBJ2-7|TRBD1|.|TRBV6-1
CASSGGGTGRYEQYF
TGTGCCAGCAGTGGAGGTGGGACAGGGAGATACGAGCAGTACTTC
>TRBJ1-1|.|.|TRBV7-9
CASSPTGRLTEAFF
TGTGCCAGCAGCCCTACAGGGAGACTGACTGAAGCTTTCTTT
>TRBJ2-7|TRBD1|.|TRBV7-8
CASSLPGTETYEQYF
TGTGCCAGCAGCTTACCCGGGACAGAGACCTACGAGCAGTACTTC
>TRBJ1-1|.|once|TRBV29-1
CSGTRQTDYTEAFF
TGCAGCGGCACGAGACAGACGGACTACACTGAAGCTTTCTTT
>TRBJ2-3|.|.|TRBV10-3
CAIKGGGGDTQYF
TGTGCCATCAAGGGCGGTGGGGGAGATACGCAGTATTTT
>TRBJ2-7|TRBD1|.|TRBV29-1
CSVRRDSGTYEQYF
TGCAGCGTTCGCCGGGACAGCGGAACCTACGAGCAGTACTTC
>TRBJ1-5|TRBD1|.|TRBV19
CASSPTGGAQPQHF
TGTGCCAGTAGTCCGACAGGGGGCGCTCAGCCCCAGCATTTT
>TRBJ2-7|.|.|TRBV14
CASSQVQVWGEQYF
TGTGCCAGCAGCCAAGTCCAGGTCTGGGGCGAGCAGTACTTC
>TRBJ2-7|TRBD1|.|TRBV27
CASSLRPGQAYEQYF
TGTGCCAGCAGTTTACGGCCGGGACAGGCCTACGAGCAGTACTTC
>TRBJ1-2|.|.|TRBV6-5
CASSYTGTAYGYTF
TGTGCCAGCAGTTACACCGGGACGGCATATGGCTACACCTTC
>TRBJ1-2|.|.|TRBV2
CASSDQSNYGYTF
TGTGCCAGCAGTGACCAGTCTAACTATGGCTACACCTTC
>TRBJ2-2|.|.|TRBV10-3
CAISEGENTGELFF
TGTGCCATCAGTGAAGGGGAGAACACCGGGGAGCTGTTTTTT
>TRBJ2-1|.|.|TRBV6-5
CASRGDGSYNEQFF
TGTGCCAGCCGCGGGGATGGCTCCTACAATGAGCAGTTCTTC
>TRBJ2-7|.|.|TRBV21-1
CASSKGSWAHDEDSYEQYF
TGTGCCAGCAGCAAAGGGAGTTGGGCCCACGACGAAGACTCCTACGAGCAGTACTTC
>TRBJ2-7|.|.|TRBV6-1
CATLRTNEQYF
TGTGCCACGTTAAGAACTAACGAGCAGTACTTC
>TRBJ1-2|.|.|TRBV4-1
CASSPFDGGGGYTF
TGCGCCAGCAGCCCCTTCGACGGGGGCGGCGGCTACACCTTC